The entry below describes one TCR beta chain. The protocol was immunoSEQ multiplex PCR, while the TCRdb copy is restricted to in-frame clones and leaves out a portion. The sample includes about 110,000 clones, over 85% of them seen just once. The CDR3 runs 16 residues. The germline gives CDR1 MGHRA, CDR2 YSYEKL. Trimming cost V 1 base and J 4 bases, with 13 bases left between them. The entry originates in a study of T cell responses to AZD1222 COVID-19 vaccine. The sequencing here drew on peripheral blood, taken on day 0 of MenACWY control vaccination. This sequence originates from an adult in good health. J is TRBJ1-4 and V is TRBV4-1; no clear D. The CDR3 spells CASSQVNGRSNEKLFF. CDR3 coding DNA: TGCGCCAGCAGCCAAGTGAATGGGAGGAGTAATGAAAAACTGTTTTTT.